This T cell receptor (beta chain) comes out of a study of T cells after yellow fever vaccination. Comments on this clonotype: This clone may be a read error of a much larger clone one base away.

J gave up 8 bases and V 5 bases, and 11 bases lay outside the gene matches. There are 16 residues in the CDR3. Looked up from germline, CDR1 is SEHNR and CDR2 is FQNEAQ (reference sequence). TCRdb reprocessed the 5' RACE reads with MiXCR, giving one entry per CDR3 protein. This repertoire shows about 53,000 distinct CDR3 sequences, approximately 6.5% found once; its top ten account for 30% to 40%. The sequences come from CD8+ T cells sorted from PBMCs, collected on the day of the first yellow fever vaccination. The source is a young man who received the YFV17D yellow fever vaccine. The chain is built from TRBV7-9 and TRBJ2-1; 11 bases are shared with TRBD1. CDR3: CASSLRDRGFTDEQFF. CDR3 in DNA: TGTGCCAGCAGCCTCCGGGACAGGGGGTTTACTGATGAGCAGTTCTTC.